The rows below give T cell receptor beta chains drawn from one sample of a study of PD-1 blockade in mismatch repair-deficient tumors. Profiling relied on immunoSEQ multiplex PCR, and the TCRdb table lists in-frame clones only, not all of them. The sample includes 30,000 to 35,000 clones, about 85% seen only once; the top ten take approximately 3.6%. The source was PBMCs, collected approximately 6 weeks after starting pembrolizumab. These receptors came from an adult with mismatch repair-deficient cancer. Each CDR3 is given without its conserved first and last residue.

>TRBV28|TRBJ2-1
ASSLTGAYNEQF
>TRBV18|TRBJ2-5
ASSPRLAGGQQETQY
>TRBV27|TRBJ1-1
ATKRGDMNTEAF
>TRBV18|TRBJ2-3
ASSGTSTDTQY
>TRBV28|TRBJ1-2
ASSFGRGGGEKVYGYT
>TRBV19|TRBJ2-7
ASSMVTGVAYEQY
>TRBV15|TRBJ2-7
ATSQDRPMPPYEQY
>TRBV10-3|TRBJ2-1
AIRNSGNNNEQF
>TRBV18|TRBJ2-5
ASSPLGTSQETQY
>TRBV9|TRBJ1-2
ASSEAPLRTGGREGYT
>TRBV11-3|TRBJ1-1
ASSLDHVSPAAF
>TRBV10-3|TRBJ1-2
AINRGANYGYT
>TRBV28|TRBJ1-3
ASSFAGVSSGNTIY
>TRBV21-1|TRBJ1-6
ASSKGGLLPNPSPLH
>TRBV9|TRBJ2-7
ASSVRDRPYEQY
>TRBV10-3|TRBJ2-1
AISGLEYNEQF
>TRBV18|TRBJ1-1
ASSHRVLNTEAF
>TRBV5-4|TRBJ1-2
ASSLDRQGVGGYT
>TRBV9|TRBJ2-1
ASSVDPSGVNEQF
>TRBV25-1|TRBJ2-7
ANFTTGSPYEQY
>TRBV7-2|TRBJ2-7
ASSFATSAYEQY
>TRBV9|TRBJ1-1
ASRPAGGTEAF
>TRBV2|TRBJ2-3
ASSEALGGDSTDTQY
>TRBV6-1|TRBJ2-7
ASSSGEQGGEQY
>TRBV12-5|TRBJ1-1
ASGLGTEGAEAF
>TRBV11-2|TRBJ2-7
ASSFGLAGGRSYEQY
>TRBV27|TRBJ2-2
ASRPGQGFLRGTGELF
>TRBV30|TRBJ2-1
AWSAQGAPLGGEQF
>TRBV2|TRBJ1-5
ASSNRDSNQPQH
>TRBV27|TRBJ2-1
ASSLGGRLDYNEQF
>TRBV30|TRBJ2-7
AWSAGAHYEQY
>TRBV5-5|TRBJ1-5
ASSFGENQPQH
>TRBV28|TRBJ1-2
ASSLGHPLYGYT
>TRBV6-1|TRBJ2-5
ASSASEGTGAQTQY
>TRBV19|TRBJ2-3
ASSIGPPSGSTDTQY
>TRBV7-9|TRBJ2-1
ASSLVGWREGLNNEQF
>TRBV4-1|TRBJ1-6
ASSQEAGEQSPLH
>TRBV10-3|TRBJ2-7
AISESTRSYEQY
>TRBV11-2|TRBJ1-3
ASSRGTGGSGNTIY
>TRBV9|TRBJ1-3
ASSVGQVGSGNTIY
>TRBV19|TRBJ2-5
ASSIGGRAETQY
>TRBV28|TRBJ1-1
ASSYNYRGKTEAF
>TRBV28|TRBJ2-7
ASKSIRLRALTSGRSYEQY
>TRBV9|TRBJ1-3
ASSVRGRDGNTIY
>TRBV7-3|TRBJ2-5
ASSKYAGRETQY
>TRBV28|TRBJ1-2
ASSLSGYGYT
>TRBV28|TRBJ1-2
ASAQAGVDGYT
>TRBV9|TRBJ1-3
ASSAQGARNTIY